What follows are 28 T cell receptor beta chains derived from one specimen sequenced in a study of shared clonotypes between healthy human individuals. Method: immunoSEQ multiplex PCR; TCRdb's copy keeps in-frame clones and lacks some. The sample carries millions of clones, under 95% recorded once. CD45RO-negative, CCR7-selected cells formed the naive CD8 fraction, which excluded terminally differentiated effector memory CD45RA+ cells. Specimen: naive CD8+ T cells from PBMCs. These receptors all come from a man younger than 35 in good health. Some clones in this sample may be carry-over from other donors' samples.

The chain has TRBV13 and TRBJ2-3; D unresolved. V was clipped by 6 bases and J by 1 base, with 11 bases between them. The V gene's germline CDR1 is PRHDT and CDR2 FYEKMQ (reference sequence). The CDR3 runs to 14 residues. CDR3 protein: CASSPMTRTDTQYF. The CDR3 nucleotides read TGTGCCAGCAGTCCGATGACCCGCACAGATACGCAGTATTTT.

Regarding this clone: A much bigger clone sits one base away, suggesting this may be a read error. Additional DNA sequences in this sample encode the identical CDR3. The rearrangement uses TRBV4-2 and TRBJ2-7; 12 bases align to TRBD2. The trim removed 0 bases at V and 4 bases at J, leaving 1 base unmatched. This CDR3 is 15 amino acids long. The germline CDR1 and CDR2 sequences are LGHNA and YNFKEQ. The CDR3 sequence: CASSQETSGSYEQYF. In nucleotides, the CDR3 is TGTGCCAGCAGCCAAGAGACTAGCGGGAGTTACGAGCAGTACTTC.

J is TRBJ1-3 and V is TRBV30; D is possibly TRBD1 (5 bases). Germline CDR1 GTSNPN, CDR2 SVGIG (reference sequence). Trimming took 0 bases from V and 4 from J, leaving 16 bases between them. This CDR3 has 16 residues. The CDR3 loop reads CAWSVPEWGIGNTIYF. Here the CDR3 DNA reads TGTGCCTGGAGTGTCCCTGAATGGGGGATAGGAAACACCATATATTTT.

The chain has TRBV6-5 and TRBJ2-5; 8 nucleotides line up with TRBD1. Germline trimming cut 5 bases from V and 4 bases from J; bases unmatched to any gene: 9. CDR3 length equals 15 residues. Per germline, CDR1 MNHEY and CDR2 SVGAGI. CDR3 sequence reads: CASSPDRGVAETQYF. DNA of the CDR3: TGTGCCAGCAGTCCCGACAGGGGAGTTGCAGAGACCCAGTACTTC.

This clone appeared a single time. The V call is TRBV30, the J call TRBJ2-2; 12 bases agree with TRBD1. Trimming cost V 5 bases and J 6 bases; bases outside gene matches: 10. Germline loops: CDR1 GTSNPN, CDR2 SVGIG (reference sequence). This CDR3 is 16 amino acids long. The CDR3 spells CAWVGTGGARAGELFF. CDR3 nucleotides: TGTGCCTGGGTTGGGACAGGGGGCGCGAGGGCCGGGGAGCTGTTTTTT. The whole variable domain, remainder taken from reference TRBV30 and TRBJ2-2, is SQTIHQWPATLVQPVGSPLSLECTVEGTSNPNLYWYRQAAGRGLQLLFYSVGIGQISSEVPQNLSASRPQDRQFILSSKKLLLSDSGFYLCAWVGTGGARAGELFFGEGSRLTVL.

The chain combines TRBV7-3 with TRBJ1-3, with D hard to call. The germline gives CDR1 SGHTA, CDR2 FQGTGA. V was cut by 6 bases and J by 4 bases, with 16 bases left in between. CDR3 length: 15 amino acids. The CDR3: CASSFGRRSGNTIYF. The CDR3 DNA sequence: TGTGCCAGCAGTTTTGGGCGGCGGTCCGGAAACACCATATATTTT.

The rearrangement joins TRBV5-4 to TRBJ1-1; 7 bases are a match to TRBD1. After removal of 0 bases from V and 6 bases from J, the junction contained 8 bases not matched to a gene. The CDR3 length is 15 residues. The germline CDR1 and CDR2 sequences are SGHNT and YYREEE (reference sequence). This CDR3 reads CASSLAGWGQSEAFF. The DNA for the CDR3 is TGTGCCAGCAGCTTGGCTGGGTGGGGACAGTCTGAAGCTTTCTTT.

This clone has only one observation. The V call is TRBV5-4, the J call TRBJ2-2; D unresolved. Germline CDR1 SGHNT, CDR2 YYREEE (reference sequence). V dropped 0 bases and J dropped 7 bases, with 13 bases sitting between them. The CDR3 sequence is 15 residues long. The CDR3, as DNA: TGTGCCAGCAGCTTGGCCGTAGATCTAGGCGGGGAGCTGTTTTTT. It is translated as CASSLAVDLGGELFF. The variable domain in full, with the rest retrieved from reference TRBV5-4 and TRBJ2-2, is ETGVTQSPTHLIKTRGQQVTLRCSSQSGHNTVSWYQQALGQGPQFIFQYYREEENGRGNFPPRFSGLQFPNYSSELNVNALELDDSALYLCASSLAVDLGGELFFGEGSRLTVL.

This chain links TRBV14 with TRBJ2-7, with 10 positions matching TRBD2. The CDR3 runs to 15 residues. The trim removed 5 bases at V and 5 bases at J, leaving 9 bases unmatched. Germline V gene lookup returns CDR1 SGHDN and CDR2 FVKESK. The CDR3 loop reads CASSALAGGMNEQYF. The CDR3 bases are TGTGCCAGCAGCGCCTTAGCGGGAGGTATGAACGAGCAGTACTTC.

The chain uses TRBV4-1 and TRBJ1-6; D gene ambiguous. V was shortened by 1 base and J by 9 bases, with 10 bases between the two germline ends. The CDR3 has 14 residues. Per the germline V gene, CDR1 is MGHRA and CDR2 is YSYEKL. As DNA, the CDR3 is TGCGCCAGCAGCCAAGTGCGTGAGGCTTCACCCCTCCACTTT. As protein: CASSQVREASPLHF.

Details on this clone: The sample holds other DNA sequences that translate to the same CDR3. The rearrangement joins TRBV9 to TRBJ1-4; no definite D call. The CDR3 runs to 15 residues. Germline CDR1 SGDLS, CDR2 YYNGEE. V was trimmed by 0 bases and J by 0 bases, leaving 6 bases between them. The chain's CDR3 is CASSVGGATNEKLFF. The CDR3 nucleotides read TGTGCCAGCAGCGTAGGCGGGGCAACTAATGAAAAACTGTTTTTT.

This rearrangement joins TRBV7-9 to TRBJ2-3; 10 bases are shared with TRBD1. Germline-derived CDR1 and CDR2 are SEHNR and FQNEAQ (reference sequence). The CDR3 covers 12 residues. V gave up 8 bases and J gave up 6 bases; unmatched junction bases: 2. Here the CDR3 reads CASGDRGDTQYF. CDR3 sequence (DNA): TGTGCCAGCGGGGACAGGGGCGATACGCAGTATTTT.

With regard to this clone: Other DNA sequences within the sample encode an identical CDR3. The genes are TRBV19 and TRBJ2-7; D perhaps matches TRBD1 (5 bases). The CDR3 is 15 amino acids. The V gene's germline CDR1 is LNHDA and CDR2 SQIVND (reference sequence). Trimming took off 1 base at V and 1 base at J, with 11 bases between the two ends. CDR3 in amino acids: CASSIGQGRSYEQYF. CDR3 DNA sequence: TGTGCCAGTAGTATAGGTCAGGGCCGGTCCTACGAGCAGTACTTC.

This rearrangement joins TRBV7-8 to TRBJ1-5, with D unclear. The CDR3 runs 16 residues. CDR1 is SGHVS, CDR2 FQNEAQ, per germline. Between the trimmed V and J ends, which lost 1 base and 2 bases, there was a span of 12 bases. CDR3 nucleotide sequence: TGTGCCAGCAGCTTAGATGGGGTTGGAGGCAATCAGCCCCAGCATTTT. Protein: CASSLDGVGGNQPQHF.

The chain recombines TRBV7-8 with TRBJ1-2; perhaps TRBD1 as D (5 bases). This CDR3 region has 15 residues. V lost 1 base and J lost 1, with 10 bases in between. Germline values: CDR1 SGHVS, CDR2 FQNEAQ. In nucleotides, the CDR3 is TGTGCCAGCAGCTTAGTACCGGGGCTTAACTATGGCTACACCTTC. Translated: CASSLVPGLNYGYTF.

This clone appeared a single time. The genes are TRBV11-2 and TRBJ2-1, with D possibly TRBD2 on 5 matching bases. The germline V gene encodes CDR1 SGHAT and CDR2 FQNNGV. The CDR3 is 15 amino acids. The V gene lost 7 bases and the J gene lost 6 bases, with 19 bases spanning the gap. CDR3 coding DNA: TGTGCCAGCATGGGTCCGGGCGGGTCCGGCAATGAGCAGTTCTTC. Protein: CASMGPGGSGNEQFF.

The gene calls are TRBV7-9 and TRBJ2-6; D not certain. V was trimmed by 1 base and J by 0 bases, leaving 7 bases between them. Germline assignment: CDR1 SEHNR and CDR2 FQNEAQ (reference sequence). The CDR3 has 16 amino acids. CDR3 loop: CASSLVQISGANVLTF. The CDR3 DNA reads TGTGCCAGCAGCTTAGTCCAGATCTCTGGGGCCAACGTCCTGACTTTC.

The chain carries TRBV27 and TRBJ2-3; D perhaps matches TRBD2 (7 bases). This CDR3 region has 15 residues. Trimming pared 8 bases from V and 0 bases from J, leaving 15 bases between. Germline CDR1 reads MNHEY; CDR2 reads SMNVEV (reference sequence). The CDR3 loop is CASSRGATSTDTQYF. CDR3 nucleotides: TGTGCCAGCTCCCGGGGGGCTACCAGCACAGATACGCAGTATTTT.

Comment on this clone: This same CDR3 is encoded by further DNA sequences in the sample. The chain carries TRBV30 and TRBJ1-1; unclear D gene. V gave up 1 base and J gave up 0 bases, with 3 bases separating them. Germline loops: CDR1 GTSNPN, CDR2 SVGIG (reference sequence). The CDR3 runs 12 residues. CDR3 coding DNA: TGTGCCTGGAGTGGTCTGAACACTGAAGCTTTCTTT. This sequence encodes CAWSGLNTEAFF.

The V call is TRBV7-9, the J call TRBJ1-2, with TRBD1 matching over 9 bases. This CDR3 contains 15 residues. Germline V gene data show CDR1 as SEHNR and CDR2 as FQNEAQ (reference sequence). Trimming removed 3 bases from V and 0 bases from J; junction bases left unmatched: 2. The CDR3 here is CASSLGTGPNYGYTF. CDR3 coding DNA: TGTGCCAGCAGCTTGGGGACAGGGCCTAACTATGGCTACACCTTC.

This clone was observed once. This rearrangement joins TRBV4-3 to TRBJ2-1; the D gene could be TRBD1 or TRBD2 (5 bases each). CDR1 LGHNA and CDR2 YSLEER come from the germline V gene. The germline V and J ends were trimmed by 2 bases and 4 bases, with 15 bases remaining between them. The CDR3 covers 16 residues. Here the CDR3 DNA reads TGCGCCAGCAGCCAATCGTCGGGACCTACGTACAATGAGCAGTTCTTC. It codes for CASSQSSGPTYNEQFF.

The chain is built from TRBV29-1 and TRBJ1-1; D is possibly TRBD1 (6 bases). The CDR3 contains 15 residues. Germline assignment: CDR1 SQVTM and CDR2 ANQGSEA. Trimming removed 0 bases from V and 8 bases from J, with 19 bases in between. The CDR3 sequence is CSVEEGKGDRWEAFF. In DNA form, the CDR3 reads TGCAGCGTTGAAGAGGGGAAGGGGGATAGGTGGGAAGCTTTCTTT.

The count of this clone is one. The chain combines TRBV5-1 with TRBJ2-6, with D perhaps matching TRBD2 (5 bases). CDR3 length equals 19 residues. V lost 4 bases and J 0 bases, leaving 20 bases between the germline ends. Germline V gene lookup returns CDR1 SGHRS and CDR2 YFSETQ. CDR3 loop: CASSIRTGIGNSGANVLTF. In nucleotides, the CDR3 is TGCGCCAGCAGCATCCGGACGGGGATAGGTAACTCTGGGGCCAACGTCCTGACTTTC.

The V and J genes are TRBV19 and TRBJ2-1; TRBD2 might be the D (5 bases). Germline loops: CDR1 LNHDA, CDR2 SQIVND (reference sequence). This CDR3 is 13 amino acids long. V was pared by 7 bases and J by 2 bases, with 9 bases between. The CDR3 DNA sequence: TGTGCCAGTACGGGAATCCCCTACAATGAGCAGTTCTTC. It encodes CASTGIPYNEQFF.

The CDR3 sequence is CASSIRGDGYTF. The CDR3 DNA reads TGTGCCAGTAGTATTCGTGGCGATGGCTACACCTTC. The rearrangement joins TRBV19 to TRBJ1-2; D is uncertain. V was pared by 3 bases and J by 6 bases, with 8 bases between. The CDR3 runs 12 residues. CDR1 is LNHDA, CDR2 SQIVND, per germline (reference sequence).

The sample holds one count of this clone. The chain recombines TRBV7-2 with TRBJ2-1; TRBD2 might be the D (6 bases). The germline gives CDR1 SGHTA, CDR2 FQGNSA. With 5 bases removed from V and 9 bases from J, the gap between germline ends came to 23 bases. The CDR3 loop spans 16 amino acids. The CDR3 nucleotides read TGTGCCAGCAGCCTCAGGCCCGGAGGGCCGTGGGGTGAGCAGTTCTTC. Protein sequence: CASSLRPGGPWGEQFF.

The chain employs TRBV6-5 and TRBJ1-1; D is ambiguous. V lost 0 bases and J 3 bases, leaving 8 bases between the germline ends. The CDR3 has 14 amino acids. Germline V CDR1 and CDR2: MNHEY, SVGAGI. The DNA of the CDR3 is TGTGCCAGCAGTTACTCGGAAACCTACACTGAAGCTTTCTTT. This encodes CASSYSETYTEAFF.

The rearrangement uses TRBV7-2 and TRBJ1-1, with unresolved D. Germline CDR1 SGHTA, CDR2 FQGNSA. V lost 5 bases and J lost 4, with 17 bases in between. The CDR3 is 15 amino acids. CDR3 in amino acids: CASSHGLHATTEAFF. The CDR3 coding sequence is TGTGCCAGCAGCCATGGGCTCCACGCAACCACTGAAGCTTTCTTT. Full variable domain (rest looked up from reference TRBV7-2 and TRBJ1-1): GAGVSQSPSNKVTEKGKDVELRCDPISGHTALYWYRQSLGQGLEFLIYFQGNSAPDKSGLPSDRFSAERTGGSVSTLTIQRTQQEDSAVYLCASSHGLHATTEAFFGQGTRLTVV.